These 30 T cell receptor beta chains came from one sample sequenced in a study of T cell responses to AZD1222 COVID-19 vaccine. Sequenced by immunoSEQ multiplex PCR; TCRdb stores in-frame clones only, minus some. The data contain 80,000 to 100,000 clones, approximately 88% of them singletons. This specimen was peripheral blood, taken 28 days after the second AZD1222 dose. The receptors were sampled from an adult who received the AZD1222 COVID-19 vaccine.

This chain joins TRBV30 and TRBJ1-4, with 7 bases lining up with TRBD1. V lost 4 bases to trimming and J lost 7 bases; unmatched junction nucleotides: 9. The CDR3 is 14 residues long. The germline V gene encodes CDR1 GTSNPN and CDR2 SVGIG (reference sequence). This chain's CDR3 is CAWNHRGRSEKLFF. The CDR3 coding sequence is TGTGCCTGGAACCACAGGGGACGGAGTGAAAAACTGTTTTTT.

This chain connects TRBV29-1 to TRBJ2-3, with D uncertain. This CDR3 has 14 residues. CDR1 and CDR2 from the germline V gene are SQVTM and ANQGSEA. Trimming took off 6 bases at V and 0 bases at J, with 13 bases between the two ends. The CDR3 bases are TGCAGCGTCCGACTCAGGCTAAGCACAGATACGCAGTATTTT. Its translation is CSVRLRLSTDTQYF.

Only one count was recorded for this clone. The gene calls are TRBV12-5 and TRBJ2-7; 8 positions match TRBD1. There are 14 residues in the CDR3. Germline CDR1 reads LGHNT; CDR2 reads FRNRAP. Losses at the gene ends were 4 bases for V and 3 bases for J; bases not matched to a gene: 5. CDR3 in DNA: TGTGCTAGTGGTTCCGGACAGGGATTCTACGAGCAGTACTTC. It encodes CASGSGQGFYEQYF.

The CDR3 sequence is CASSLRADSGNTIYF. The CDR3 DNA follows: TGTGCCAGCAGCTTACGGGCCGACTCTGGAAACACCATATATTTT. This chain links TRBV7-9 with TRBJ1-3; unclear D gene. Germline V lookup: CDR1 SEHNR, CDR2 FQNEAQ (reference sequence). With 2 bases removed from V and 0 bases from J, the gap between germline ends came to 8 bases. The CDR3 covers 15 residues. The full variable domain, with the rest looked up from reference TRBV7-9 and TRBJ1-3, is DTGVSQNPRHKITKRGQNVTFRCDPISEHNRLYWYRQTLGQGPEFLTYFQNEAQLEKSRLLSDRFSAERPKGSFSTLEIQRTEQGDSAMYLCASSLRADSGNTIYFGEGSWLTVV.

The chain couples TRBV5-1 to TRBJ2-2, with D possibly TRBD1 on 6 matching bases. CDR1 and CDR2 (germline): SGHRS, YFSETQ. V was cut by 1 base and J by 1 base, with 14 bases left in between. The CDR3 consists of 17 residues. In DNA, the CDR3 is TGCGCCAGCAGCTTGACCCTAGGGACAAGGAACACCGGGGAGCTGTTTTTT. This encodes CASSLTLGTRNTGELFF.

This clone appeared once. This chain joins TRBV12-3 or TRBV12-4 and TRBJ2-2, with D hard to call. This CDR3 region has 13 residues. With 5 bases removed from V and 1 base from J, the gap between germline ends came to 5 bases. Written as DNA, the CDR3 is TGTGCCAGCAGTCCGAAGAACACCGGGGAGCTGTTTTTT. This gives the protein CASSPKNTGELFF.

CDR3 region: CASSSEGQRNTEAFF. In DNA form, the CDR3 reads TGTGCCAGCAGCTCCGAAGGACAGAGGAACACTGAAGCTTTCTTT. This chain joins TRBV11-2 and TRBJ1-1; the D gene is possibly TRBD1 (6 bases). The V end lost 4 bases, the J end lost 1 base, and 13 bases lay between the germline ends. The germline V gene has CDR1 SGHAT and CDR2 FQNNGV. The CDR3 totals 15 residues.

The rearrangement links TRBV2 to TRBJ1-5; D possibly corresponds to TRBD1 (5 bases). The V end lost 7 bases, the J end lost 9 bases, and 16 bases lay between the germline ends. CDR1 SNHLY and CDR2 FYNNEI come from the germline V gene. The CDR3 totals 13 residues. CDR3 sequence reads: CASTNRGGTPQHF. CDR3 DNA: TGTGCCAGCACTAACCGGGGGGGGACGCCCCAGCATTTT.

V usage is TRBV15 and J usage is TRBJ1-1, with a weak D call TRBD1 (6 bases). V lost 6 bases and J 2 bases, leaving 19 bases between the germline ends. Germline V gene lookup returns CDR1 LNHNV and CDR2 YYDKDF (reference sequence). This CDR3 spans 16 amino acids. The CDR3 region has the DNA TGTGCCACCAGGAGCGGGGGCCTCACTTTAAACACTGAAGCTTTCTTT. Translated, it gives CATRSGGLTLNTEAFF.

V gene TRBV20-1 combines with J gene TRBJ1-6; D not certain. V was clipped by 3 bases and J by 3 bases, with 12 bases between them. This CDR3 has 15 amino acids. Germline V CDR1 and CDR2: DFQATT, SNEGSKA (reference sequence). The CDR3: CSASMEGLYNSPLHF. In DNA form, the CDR3 reads TGCAGTGCTAGTATGGAGGGTCTCTATAATTCACCCCTCCACTTT.

This clone was found a few times. The chain combines TRBV4-2 with TRBJ1-6; D is possibly TRBD1 (5 bases). The CDR3 extends over 15 amino acids. CDR1 and CDR2 (germline): LGHNA, YNFKEQ. The V end lost 0 bases, the J end lost 9 bases, and 12 bases lay between the germline ends. The DNA of the CDR3 is TGTGCCAGCAGCCAAGAGATGGGGGGGGTTTCACCCCTCCACTTT. Its translation is CASSQEMGGVSPLHF.

The V call is TRBV25-1, the J call TRBJ1-4, with D possibly TRBD1 on 6 matching bases. CDR3 length equals 13 residues. The V and J ends lost 8 bases and 1 base respectively, with 8 bases between them. Germline V gene sequence: CDR1 MGHDK, CDR2 SYGVNS. The CDR3 is CASSGETNEKLFF. CDR3 coding DNA: TGTGCCAGCTCAGGGGAAACTAATGAAAAACTGTTTTTT.

Here the CDR3 DNA reads TGTGCCAGCTCCCCCGACAGGGTGGGGAACACTGAAGCTTTCTTT. It specifies CASSPDRVGNTEAFF. This chain links TRBV18 with TRBJ1-1, with 7 bases lining up with TRBD1. Trimming took 6 bases from V and 1 from J; bases not matched to a gene: 8. The germline CDR1 and CDR2 sequences are KGHSH and LQKENI. The CDR3 spans 15 residues.

The chain is built from TRBV25-1 and TRBJ2-1, with D maybe TRBD1 (5 bases). This CDR3 is 10 amino acids long. CDR1 and CDR2 from the germline V gene are MGHDK and SYGVNS. Trimming cost V 6 bases and J 8 bases, with 5 bases left between them. In DNA, the CDR3 is TGTGCCAGCAGAGGGGATGAGCAGTTCTTC. Protein: CASRGDEQFF.

The chain is built from TRBV5-1 and TRBJ1-5; 7 nucleotides match TRBD1. Germline loops: CDR1 SGHRS, CDR2 YFSETQ. The CDR3 contains 15 residues. With 4 bases clipped from V and 3 bases from J, the junction kept 7 bases outside the gene matches. The CDR3 here is CASSPRGLDNQPQHF. The CDR3 DNA reads TGCGCCAGCAGCCCAAGGGGGCTTGACAATCAGCCCCAGCATTTT.

CDR3 DNA sequence: TGTGCCAGCAGCTTCTTCAGTCGGGAAAAACTGTTTTTT. Protein: CASSFFSREKLFF. This rearrangement joins TRBV11-2 to TRBJ1-4; D remains unclear. CDR1 is SGHAT, CDR2 FQNNGV, per germline. The germline V and J ends were trimmed by 3 bases and 8 bases, with 10 bases remaining between them. This CDR3 comprises 13 residues.

The chain is built from TRBV9 and TRBJ2-3; no definite D call. The CDR3 contains 14 residues. Germline CDR1 is SGDLS and CDR2 is YYNGEE. Trimming shortened V by 1 base and J by 2 bases, and 8 bases separated the two germline ends. The CDR3 reads CASSVYPVTDTQYF. CDR3 nucleotide sequence: TGTGCCAGCAGCGTATACCCAGTCACAGATACGCAGTATTTT.

The rearrangement joins TRBV7-3 to TRBJ1-1; D unresolved. The V gene lost 2 bases and the J gene lost 4 bases, with 8 bases spanning the gap. The germline gives CDR1 SGHTA, CDR2 FQGTGA. The CDR3 is made up of 13 amino acids. DNA of the CDR3: TGTGCCAGCAGCTTAGATAGAAGCACTGAAGCTTTCTTT. This translates into CASSLDRSTEAFF.

The chain links TRBV7-8 to TRBJ2-7; 8 bases are a match to TRBD2. V dropped 4 bases and J dropped 2; count of bases not matched to a gene: 10. Germline-derived CDR1 and CDR2 are SGHVS and FQNEAQ. This CDR3 comprises 16 residues. The CDR3 loop reads CASSSPGGGNPYEQYF. CDR3 coding DNA: TGTGCCAGCAGCTCACCCGGCGGGGGGAACCCCTACGAGCAGTACTTC.

The gene calls are TRBV6-5 and TRBJ2-3; D unclear. V lost 5 bases and J lost 1, with 10 bases in between. There are 14 residues in the CDR3. In germline, CDR1 is MNHEY, CDR2 SVGAGI. The chain's CDR3 is CASSRTWGTDTQYF. The CDR3 DNA reads TGTGCCAGCAGTCGGACCTGGGGCACAGATACGCAGTATTTT.

This clone appeared a few times. This chain connects TRBV7-2 to TRBJ2-7; TRBD2 matches at 8 bases. CDR3 length equals 15 residues. CDR1 SGHTA and CDR2 FQGNSA come from the germline V gene. V lost 3 bases and J lost 0; bases outside the gene matches: 4. CDR3 sequence: CASSFSGVISYEQYF. The DNA for the CDR3 is TGTGCCAGCAGCTTTAGCGGGGTTATCTCCTACGAGCAGTACTTC.

V is TRBV11-1 and J is TRBJ2-7; possible D gene TRBD1, 6 bases. Germline V gives CDR1 SGHAT, CDR2 FQDESV (reference sequence). The CDR3 contains 13 residues. Trimming cost V 5 bases and J 6 bases, with 14 bases left between them. The chain's CDR3 is CASSASQGSEQYF. The CDR3 region has the DNA TGTGCCAGCAGCGCGTCACAGGGTTCCGAGCAGTACTTC.

This clone was counted once. This chain uses TRBV7-6 with TRBJ1-1; TRBD1 matches 7 bases. The germline gives CDR1 SGHVS, CDR2 FNYEAQ. The CDR3 totals 15 residues. The J segment lost 5 bases and the V segment lost 5 bases, leaving 11 bases of the junction unmatched. CDR3 in amino acids: CASSLMEGAGTEAFF. CDR3 nucleotide sequence: TGTGCCAGCAGCCTGATGGAGGGGGCAGGAACTGAAGCTTTCTTT.

The chain recombines TRBV5-1 with TRBJ2-3, with D possibly being TRBD2 (5 bases). CDR3 length: 15 amino acids. V gave up 0 bases and J gave up 2 bases, with 10 bases separating them. Germline V lookup: CDR1 SGHRS, CDR2 YFSETQ. This CDR3 is CASSLAGRFTDTQYF. The CDR3 DNA follows: TGCGCCAGCAGCTTGGCGGGAAGATTCACAGATACGCAGTATTTT.

The genes are TRBV19 and TRBJ1-2, with D maybe TRBD1 (6 bases). Germline assignment: CDR1 LNHDA and CDR2 SQIVND (reference sequence). The germline V and J ends were trimmed by 0 bases and 2 bases, with 10 bases remaining between them. This CDR3 contains 15 residues. The CDR3 DNA reads as TGTGCCAGTAGTATAGATCAGGGGCCCAACTATGGCTACACCTTC. Amino acids: CASSIDQGPNYGYTF. The variable domain in full, completed from reference TRBV19 and TRBJ1-2, reads DGGITQSPKYLFRKEGQNVTLSCEQNLNHDAMYWYRQDPGQGLRLIYYSQIVNDFQKGDIAEGYSVSREKKESFPLTVTSAQKNPTAFYLCASSIDQGPNYGYTFGSGTRLTVV.

The chain has TRBV15 and TRBJ1-2; TRBD1 matches 7 bases. Germline assignment: CDR1 LNHNV and CDR2 YYDKDF (reference sequence). The CDR3 is 15 residues long. V was pared by 0 bases and J by 1 base, with 2 bases of the junction left unmatched. CDR3 in DNA: TGTGCCACCAGCAGAGAAAGGGGGCTTAACTATGGCTACACCTTC. This gives the protein CATSRERGLNYGYTF.

The rearrangement links TRBV29-1 to TRBJ1-2; 7 bases fit TRBD1. Per germline, CDR1 SQVTM and CDR2 ANQGSEA. V lost 7 bases, J lost 8 bases, and 13 bases stayed unmatched. CDR3 length equals 13 residues. The CDR3 bases are TGCAGCGCCAGGGACAGTCGTTTGGGGGGCTACACCTTC. This sequence encodes CSARDSRLGGYTF.

Remarks on this clone: At one end the junction does not follow the germline gene, possibly because of a read error. The chain joins TRBV30 to TRBJ1-2; D may be TRBD1 (5 bases). This CDR3 is 11 amino acids long. Germline V gives CDR1 GTSNPN, CDR2 SVGIG (reference sequence). CDR3 sequence reads: CAWSMGPGYTF. DNA of the CDR3: TGTGCCTGGAGTATGGGGCCTGGCTACACCTTT.

This clone has just one count. The chain carries TRBV7-9 and TRBJ1-2, with D tentatively TRBD1 (5 bases). V was shortened by 1 base and J by 5 bases, with 14 bases between the two germline ends. The length of the CDR3 is 15 residues. The germline CDR1 and CDR2 sequences are SEHNR and FQNEAQ (reference sequence). The CDR3: CASSLDQGTPYGYTF. CDR3 coding DNA: TGTGCCAGCAGCTTAGACCAAGGGACTCCTTATGGCTACACCTTC. Variable domain in full (rest from reference TRBV7-9 and TRBJ1-2): DTGVSQNPRHKITKRGQNVTFRCDPISEHNRLYWYRQTLGQGPEFLTYFQNEAQLEKSRLLSDRFSAERPKGSFSTLEIQRTEQGDSAMYLCASSLDQGTPYGYTFGSGTRLTVV.

V usage is TRBV23-1 and J usage is TRBJ2-7; D ambiguous. TRBV23-1 is an ORF, and what it does is uncertain. The CDR3 contains 12 residues. Trimming removed 2 bases from V and 1 base from J, with 3 bases in between. Here the CDR3 reads CASSQRSYEQYF. The DNA for the CDR3 is TGCGCCAGCAGTCAACGGTCCTACGAGCAGTACTTC.